These 28 T cell receptor beta chains originate from one sample sequenced in a study of blood T cells in healthy people across ages. The authors ran a second PCR of about 6 to 12 cycles using a sample-barcoded 5' primer and a J-beta primer mix. Using its own MiXCR run on the 5' RACE reads, TCRdb lists one record per CDR3 protein. The data contain about 1.6 million distinct CDR3 sequences, 30% to 35% of them seen just once; the ten biggest clones take up 11%. The material sequenced was blood. These receptors were collected from a woman aged 30 to 39 in good health.

This chain uses TRBV5-1 with TRBJ2-3; weak D call: TRBD2 (5 bases). Germline V gives CDR1 SGHRS, CDR2 YFSETQ. The CDR3 has 16 residues. V lost 3 bases and J lost 5, with 19 bases in between. The CDR3 region has the DNA TGCGCCAGCAGCTCCGAAGCACTGGGGAGACTAGATACGCAGTATTTT. It is translated as CASSSEALGRLDTQYF.

J is TRBJ2-5 and V is TRBV15; 9 bases map to TRBD1. V dropped 1 base and J dropped 11; count of bases not matched to a gene: 14. Looked up from germline, CDR1 is LNHNV and CDR2 is YYDKDF (reference sequence). The CDR3 totals 16 residues. The CDR3: CATSRVGQGLYNEQYF. In DNA, the CDR3 is TGTGCCACCAGCAGAGTCGGACAGGGGCTCTACAATGAGCAGTACTTC.

The V and J genes are TRBV4-1 and TRBJ2-5; D might be TRBD1 or TRBD2, each matching 5 bases. Trimming cost V 0 bases and J 5 bases, with 13 bases left between them. Germline V gene sequence: CDR1 MGHRA, CDR2 YSYEKL. The CDR3 loop spans 15 amino acids. The CDR3 here is CASSQDWLAGETQYF. The CDR3 DNA sequence: TGCGCCAGCAGCCAAGATTGGCTAGCAGGGGAGACCCAGTACTTC.

This chain links TRBV20-1 with TRBJ1-5, with TRBD1 as a possible D gene (5 bases). This CDR3 spans 14 amino acids. The V and J ends lost 3 bases and 1 base respectively, with 10 bases between them. Per germline, CDR1 DFQATT and CDR2 SNEGSKA (reference sequence). The CDR3 loop reads CSASPEGSNQPQHF. The CDR3 nucleotides read TGCAGTGCTAGTCCGGAGGGGAGCAATCAGCCCCAGCATTTT.

This clonotype was counted a few times. The V and J genes are TRBV12-5 and TRBJ1-2; TRBD1 matches 8 bases. V lost 9 bases, J lost 1 base, and 10 bases stayed unmatched. The CDR3 runs to 15 residues. CDR1 and CDR2 from the germline V gene are LGHNT and FRNRAP. The CDR3 is CARIHGQGVNYGYTF. For the CDR3, the DNA is TGTGCTAGAATCCATGGACAGGGTGTTAACTATGGCTACACCTTC.

This clonotype was counted between two and nine times. The chain links TRBV6-2 or TRBV6-3 to TRBJ2-3; D uncertain. Germline CDR1 and CDR2: MNHEY and SVGEGT. Between the trimmed V and J ends, which lost 6 bases and 2 bases, there was a span of 24 bases. CDR3 length: 18 residues. CDR3 bases: TGTGCCAGCAGAGTTCCTCTAGGCGGATACCCTATCACAGATACGCAGTATTTT. It codes for CASRVPLGGYPITDTQYF.

This clonotype was seen many times. The chain carries TRBV4-1 and TRBJ1-2; D may be TRBD1 (5 bases). Trimming took off 0 bases at V and 5 bases at J, with 13 bases between the two ends. From germline, CDR1 is MGHRA and CDR2 YSYEKL. The CDR3 runs 15 residues. In DNA form, the CDR3 reads TGCGCCAGCAGCCAAGATCGCAGGGACCCGTATGGCTACACCTTC. Residues: CASSQDRRDPYGYTF.

The genes are TRBV29-1 and TRBJ1-2, with D hard to call. This CDR3 has 12 amino acids. Between the trimmed V and J ends, which lost 3 bases and 2 bases, there was a span of 7 bases. Germline CDR1 reads SQVTM; CDR2 reads ANQGSEA. The DNA for the CDR3 is TGCAGCGTTGAGTACGGGAACTATGGCTACACCTTC. Residues: CSVEYGNYGYTF.

This chain connects TRBV19 to TRBJ2-3; D gene unclear. Trimming stripped 6 bases from V and 0 bases from J, with 13 bases between. The germline gives CDR1 LNHDA, CDR2 SQIVND (reference sequence). CDR3 length: 15 amino acids. Written as DNA, the CDR3 is TGTGCCAGTAGAGAAACACCTCCAAGCACAGATACGCAGTATTTT. It yields the protein CASRETPPSTDTQYF.

The chain is built from TRBV20-1 and TRBJ2-7; 8 bases are a match to TRBD1. This CDR3 comprises 14 residues. Germline trimming cut 5 bases from V and 2 bases from J; bases unmatched to any gene: 8. CDR1 and CDR2 from the germline V gene are DFQATT and SNEGSKA (reference sequence). The CDR3, as DNA: TGCAGTGCTTGCCCCCGGACAGGGACCTACGAGCAGTACTTC. Encoded protein: CSACPRTGTYEQYF.

Only a few counts were recorded for this clonotype. CDR3 in DNA: TGTGCCAGCAGTGAAGAAAAACTGGGGGAGACCCAGTACTTC. This gives the protein CASSEEKLGETQYF. This chain joins TRBV25-1 and TRBJ2-5; the D is unclear. V dropped 2 bases and J dropped 5 bases, with 12 bases sitting between them. Per the germline V gene, CDR1 is MGHDK and CDR2 is SYGVNS. The CDR3 length is 14 residues. Variable domain in full (rest from reference TRBV25-1 and TRBJ2-5): EADIYQTPRYLVIGTGKKITLECSQTMGHDKMYWYQQDPGMELHLIHYSYGVNSTEKGDLSSESTVSRIRTEHFPLTLESARPSHTSQYLCASSEEKLGETQYFGPGTRLLVL.

This chain uses TRBV20-1 with TRBJ1-1; possibly TRBD1 for D (6 bases). The CDR3 totals 12 residues. Germline lookup yields CDR1 DFQATT and CDR2 SNEGSKA (reference sequence). The CDR3 loop is CSPKQGNTEAFF. The DNA of the CDR3 is TGCAGCCCCAAACAGGGGAACACTGAAGCTTTCTTT.

V gene TRBV7-3 combines with J gene TRBJ2-1, with 7 bases fitting TRBD1. Trimming took 5 bases from V and 12 from J; bases not matched to a gene: 7. Germline V gene sequence: CDR1 SGHTA, CDR2 FQGTGA. There are 12 residues in the CDR3. CDR3 nucleotide sequence: TGTGCCAGCAGCCAGGGTGGGGACAGGCAGTTCTTC. Amino acids: CASSQGGDRQFF.

This clonotype was recorded at least ten times. The V and J genes are TRBV12-3 or TRBV12-4 and TRBJ1-5; the D is unclear. Trimming stripped 3 bases from V and 2 bases from J, with 8 bases between. There are 14 residues in the CDR3. The chain's CDR3 is CASSFGIGNQPQHF. DNA of the CDR3: TGTGCCAGCAGTTTCGGGATTGGCAATCAGCCCCAGCATTTT.

The chain uses TRBV20-1 and TRBJ2-7; perhaps TRBD2 as D (6 bases). The CDR3 consists of 13 residues. Trimming took 6 bases from V and 5 from J, leaving 17 bases between them. Germline V lookup: CDR1 DFQATT, CDR2 SNEGSKA (reference sequence). CDR3 DNA: TGCAGTGCCCTACCGGGACTGATGGACGAGCAGTACTTC. Translation: CSALPGLMDEQYF.

The chain uses TRBV9 and TRBJ2-1; D is perhaps TRBD1 or TRBD2 (5 bases each). The V gene lost 3 bases and the J gene lost 5 bases, with 21 bases spanning the gap. Germline CDR1 and CDR2: SGDLS and YYNGEE. The CDR3 loop spans 17 amino acids. The CDR3, as DNA: TGTGCCAGCAGCGGGGCCAGGGACGAGGTTTCCCACAATGAGCAGTTCTTC. This gives the protein CASSGARDEVSHNEQFF.

This clonotype was observed a few times. V gene TRBV5-5 combines with J gene TRBJ2-3; 7 nucleotides line up with TRBD1. This CDR3 comprises 15 residues. Germline V gene lookup returns CDR1 SGHKS and CDR2 YYEKEE (reference sequence). J gave up 5 bases and V 2 bases, and 8 bases lay outside the gene matches. The CDR3 here is CASSFYTGAGDTQYF. CDR3 in DNA: TGTGCCAGCAGCTTCTATACAGGGGCGGGAGATACGCAGTATTTT.

The rearrangement joins TRBV7-3 to TRBJ2-7; D is possibly TRBD1 (6 bases). The CDR3 has 21 residues. The germline CDR1 and CDR2 sequences are SGHTA and FQGTGA. Between the trimmed V and J ends, which lost 5 bases and 1 base, there was a span of 33 bases. This CDR3 reads CASSPTPLSKGREGGSYEQYF. The CDR3 DNA reads as TGTGCCAGCAGCCCAACCCCCCTAAGTAAAGGCAGGGAAGGGGGTTCCTACGAGCAGTACTTC.

V gene TRBV7-6 combines with J gene TRBJ2-1; D perhaps matches TRBD2 (6 bases). This CDR3 contains 16 residues. The germline V gene has CDR1 SGHVS and CDR2 FNYEAQ. Trimming pared 5 bases from V and 3 bases from J, leaving 17 bases between. CDR3 protein: CASSPDLPAGYNEQFF. The DNA for the CDR3 is TGTGCCAGCAGCCCGGACCTCCCAGCGGGCTACAATGAGCAGTTCTTC. Supplemented by reference TRBV7-6 and TRBJ2-1, the full variable domain reads GAGVSQSPRYKVTKRGQDVALRCDPISGHVSLYWYRQALGQGPEFLTYFNYEAQQDKSGLPNDRFSAERPEGSISTLTIQRTEQRDSAMYRCASSPDLPAGYNEQFFGPGTRLTVL.

This chain uses TRBV7-2 with TRBJ2-1, with D unresolved. Germline-derived CDR1 and CDR2 are SGHTA and FQGNSA. The CDR3 spans 14 residues. Trimming removed 7 bases from V and 3 bases from J, with 13 bases in between. The chain's CDR3 is CASIPHPGYNEQFF. As DNA, the CDR3 is TGTGCCAGCATCCCCCACCCTGGCTACAATGAGCAGTTCTTC.

This clonotype was seen only a few times. The rearrangement links TRBV10-3 to TRBJ2-7; D unclear. V lost 0 bases and J lost 5, with 5 bases in between. CDR1 ENHRY and CDR2 SYGVKD come from the germline V gene. CDR3 length: 12 residues. The CDR3, as DNA: TGTGCCATCAGTGAGTCTTGGGACGAGCAGTACTTC. Its protein is CAISESWDEQYF.

A few counts support this clonotype. In nucleotides, the CDR3 is TGTGCCAGCAGCTTAGCGGGGACAGGGGGCTATGAGACCCAGTACTTC. Amino acids: CASSLAGTGGYETQYF. The chain has TRBV7-8 and TRBJ2-5; 12 nucleotides match TRBD1. Germline CDR1 SGHVS, CDR2 FQNEAQ. The CDR3 is 16 residues long. V lost 0 bases and J lost 5; bases outside the gene matches: 4.

This clonotype was detected only a few times. The chain couples TRBV7-8 to TRBJ2-5; TRBD2 agrees at 7 bases. Germline V CDR1 and CDR2: SGHVS, FQNEAQ. Germline trimming cut 4 bases from V and 2 bases from J; bases unmatched to any gene: 16. CDR3 length equals 18 residues. This CDR3 is CASSSQKLAKFKQETQYF. The DNA for the CDR3 is TGTGCCAGCAGCTCGCAGAAACTAGCGAAGTTCAAGCAAGAGACCCAGTACTTC.

The chain has TRBV10-3 and TRBJ1-1, with D possibly TRBD1 on 6 matching bases. This CDR3 comprises 13 residues. Germline V gene data show CDR1 as ENHRY and CDR2 as SYGVKD. V was clipped by 6 bases and J by 5 bases, with 13 bases between them. The CDR3 bases are TGTGCCATCAGAGCGGACAGTTTAACTGAAGCTTTCTTT. The encoded protein is CAIRADSLTEAFF.

This clonotype was observed at least ten times. The chain joins TRBV5-5 to TRBJ2-4, with D perhaps TRBD2 (6 bases). Trimming pared 1 base from V and 0 bases from J, leaving 14 bases between. Germline V CDR1 and CDR2: SGHKS, YYEKEE (reference sequence). The CDR3 contains 17 residues. In nucleotides, the CDR3 is TGTGCCAGCAGCTTGTCCCCTAGCGCTTCAGCCAAAAACATTCAGTACTTC. As protein: CASSLSPSASAKNIQYF.

The sample holds a few counts of this clonotype. The CDR3 is CASSPPAGRGYGYTF. The CDR3 nucleotides are TGTGCCAGCAGCCCCCCGGCAGGGCGTGGCTATGGCTACACCTTC. The chain recombines TRBV12-3 or TRBV12-4 with TRBJ1-2, with D perhaps TRBD1 (5 bases). The CDR3 runs to 15 residues. The V and J ends lost 6 bases and 4 bases respectively, with 18 bases between them.

This clonotype was counted a few times. J is TRBJ2-5 and V is TRBV7-6, with D unresolved. The J call may be faulty, since TRBJ2-7 better matches the DNA end. Germline V lookup: CDR1 SGHVS, CDR2 FNYEAQ. The CDR3 covers 15 residues. The CDR3 DNA follows: TGTGCCAGCAGCTTTGCTGGCGGATTAAACGACGAGCAGTACTTC. It yields the protein CASSFAGGLNDEQYF.

This clonotype has a handful of counts. The genes are TRBV5-6 and TRBJ2-7; 7 bases fit TRBD1. The CDR3 spans 13 residues. Germline V gene data show CDR1 as SGHDT and CDR2 as YYEEEE. J was trimmed by 7 bases and V by 3 bases; bases with no gene match: 7. CDR3 coding DNA: TGTGCCAGCAGCTACCAGGGGGTCCGAGAGCAGTACTTC. The encoded protein is CASSYQGVREQYF.